This T cell receptor beta chain was sequenced for a study of T cell changes during pregnancy in multiple sclerosis. Some clones are missing from TCRdb's copy, which holds only in-frame ones; the method was immunoSEQ multiplex PCR. The sample lists about 22,000 clones, 70% to 90% occurring once. CDR1 is SGHDT, CDR2 YYEEEE, per germline. V was clipped by 2 bases and J by 6 bases, with 5 bases between them. The CDR3 is made up of 12 amino acids. The chain employs TRBV5-6 and TRBJ1-4; D gene ambiguous. The sample in question was CD8+ T cells from peripheral blood mononuclear cells, obtained before pregnancy. The TCR comes from a female donor with multiple sclerosis, enrolled in a pregnancy study. The CDR3 DNA is TGTGCCAGCAGCTTCGGGGATGAAAAACTGTTTTTT. Translation: CASSFGDEKLFF.